The 14 T cell receptor beta chains below all came from one sample that was sequenced in a study of vaccination effects on CD4 cells after COVID-19. Viral peptide pools were used in the ViraFEST assay to expand antigen-specific CD4+ T cells, and sequencing came afterward. The authors isolated CD4+ T cells after 9 to 10 days of culture. Nobody among the vaccine recipients had prior SARS-CoV-2 infection (nucleocapsid antibodies were negative). Some clones are missing from TCRdb's copy, which holds only in-frame ones; the method was immunoSEQ multiplex PCR. This table holds about 38,000 clones, roughly 76% found once. These TCRs' antigens remain unknown. The specimen comprised CD4+ T cells from PBMCs cultured with SARS-CoV-2 spike peptides, sampled before COVID-19 vaccination. The receptors were gathered from a human donor who received a COVID-19 vaccine.

V is TRBV6-5 and J is TRBJ1-2; D is uncertain. The V end was cut by 2 bases, the J end by 6 bases, with 7 bases between. The CDR3 spans 12 residues. CDR1 and CDR2 from the germline V gene are MNHEY and SVGAGI. The CDR3 nucleotides read TGTGCCAGCAGTTACGTGGAGGATGGCTACACCTTC. Translating it yields CASSYVEDGYTF.

The chain has TRBV29-1 and TRBJ1-2, with D uncertain. The CDR3 spans 12 residues. The V gene's germline CDR1 is SQVTM and CDR2 ANQGSEA. Trimming shortened V by 7 bases and J by 1 base, and 10 bases separated the two germline ends. In nucleotides, the CDR3 is TGCAGCGCTGGTCGCGATAACTATGGCTACACCTTC. Its translation is CSAGRDNYGYTF.

This rearrangement joins TRBV12-3 or TRBV12-4 to TRBJ1-1, with D unclear. The V end was cut by 4 bases, the J end by 4 bases, with 10 bases between. This CDR3 has 13 residues. The CDR3: CASSSDFFTEAFF. The CDR3 nucleotides are TGTGCCAGCAGTTCCGATTTTTTCACTGAAGCTTTCTTT.

This clone was seen a few times. V gene TRBV6-5 combines with J gene TRBJ1-6; D call uncertain. Looked up from germline, CDR1 is MNHEY and CDR2 is SVGAGI. The CDR3 length is 14 residues. With 8 bases removed from V and 5 bases from J, the gap between germline ends came to 13 bases. The CDR3 DNA is TGTGCCAGCCGGCCGAGGGCCGATAATTCACCCCTCCACTTT. This encodes CASRPRADNSPLHF.

This chain connects TRBV27 to TRBJ2-4; D is perhaps TRBD1 (5 bases). The CDR3 sequence is 15 residues long. Germline assignment: CDR1 MNHEY and CDR2 SMNVEV (reference sequence). V shed 3 bases and J shed 6 bases, with 15 bases lying between them. The CDR3 loop reads CASSFRQGNRNIQYF. DNA of the CDR3: TGTGCCAGCAGTTTCCGCCAGGGTAATAGAAACATTCAGTACTTC.

The table lists this clone with a few counts. The gene calls are TRBV2 and TRBJ1-2; D gene unclear. Looked up from germline, CDR1 is SNHLY and CDR2 is FYNNEI. Trimming took 3 bases from V and 5 from J, leaving 13 bases between them. The CDR3 has 14 residues. This CDR3 is CASSESETLYGYTF. In DNA, the CDR3 is TGTGCCAGCAGTGAGTCCGAAACCTTATATGGCTACACCTTC.

This chain uses TRBV2 with TRBJ2-1; D is unresolved. The CDR3 totals 13 residues. The ends were cut back, 4 bases at V and 8 bases at J, with 12 bases in the middle. Germline V CDR1 and CDR2: SNHLY, FYNNEI. CDR3 nucleotides: TGTGCCAGCAGTGGGGCGGACCGACATGAGCAGTTCTTC. Protein sequence: CASSGADRHEQFF.

V gene TRBV29-1 combines with J gene TRBJ1-3; D unclear. CDR1 and CDR2 (germline): SQVTM, ANQGSEA. The CDR3 totals 12 residues. With 7 bases removed from V and 1 base from J, the gap between germline ends came to 8 bases. CDR3 residues: CSGGWSGNTIYF. CDR3 nucleotides: TGCAGCGGGGGTTGGTCTGGAAACACCATATATTTT.

This rearrangement joins TRBV30 to TRBJ1-4; the match to TRBD1 covers 8 bases. This CDR3 contains 15 residues. The V segment lost 2 bases and the J segment 4 bases; nucleotides outside the gene matches: 6. In germline, CDR1 is GTSNPN, CDR2 SVGIG (reference sequence). The CDR3 loop reads CAWSISGGRNEKLFF. CDR3 sequence (DNA): TGTGCCTGGAGTATCTCAGGGGGCCGTAATGAAAAACTGTTTTTT.

The chain recombines TRBV3-1 (or the pseudogene TRBV3-2) with TRBJ1-2; D might be TRBD1 (6 bases). Germline V gives CDR1 LGHDT, CDR2 YNNKEL (reference sequence). Trimming pared 0 bases from V and 5 bases from J, leaving 13 bases between. This CDR3 has 15 residues. The CDR3 nucleotides are TGTGCCAGCAGCCAAGATACTGCAGGGGCATATGGCTACACCTTC. Amino acids: CASSQDTAGAYGYTF.

V is TRBV18 and J is TRBJ2-3, with D maybe TRBD1 (5 bases). The CDR3 is made up of 16 amino acids. V was cut by 3 bases and J by 2 bases, with 15 bases left in between. Germline loops: CDR1 KGHSH, CDR2 LQKENI. CDR3 sequence: CASSPRGSQATDTQYF. CDR3 DNA: TGTGCCAGCTCACCTAGGGGTAGCCAGGCCACAGATACGCAGTATTTT.

This chain joins TRBV30 and TRBJ1-6; weak D call: TRBD1 (5 bases). V lost 0 bases, J lost 3 bases, and 15 bases lay in between. There are 17 residues in the CDR3. Germline V CDR1 and CDR2: GTSNPN, SVGIG (reference sequence). The DNA of the CDR3 is TGTGCCTGGAGTGTCTTCGGCGGGACGGTCTATAATTCACCCCTCCACTTT. It yields the protein CAWSVFGGTVYNSPLHF.

This clone occurred a few times. The chain combines TRBV7-9 with TRBJ1-6; D is ambiguous. V was pared by 1 base and J by 4 bases, with 5 bases between. Germline V gene data show CDR1 as SEHNR and CDR2 as FQNEAQ (reference sequence). CDR3 length equals 14 residues. In nucleotides, the CDR3 is TGTGCCAGCAGCTTAGAACAGTATAATTCACCCCTCCACTTT. Translating gives CASSLEQYNSPLHF.

This chain connects TRBV6-5 to TRBJ1-6; D ambiguous. The V end lost 7 bases, the J end lost 7 bases, and 11 bases lay between the germline ends. The germline gives CDR1 MNHEY, CDR2 SVGAGI. The CDR3 has 13 residues. DNA for the CDR3: TGTGCCAGCACCTCTATCGTCAATTCACCCCTCCACTTT. It translates to CASTSIVNSPLHF.